This T cell receptor (beta chain) was identified during a study of blood T cells in healthy people across ages. The length of the CDR3 is 15 residues. Germline loops: CDR1 MNHNY, CDR2 SVGAGI (reference sequence). Through a sample-barcoded 5' primer and a J-beta primer mix, a second PCR was run for roughly 6 to 12 cycles. The template-switch adaptor was a 5' adaptor with 12 random nucleotides. It tagged each cDNA molecule. CDR3-containing paired-end reads numbering at least 2.5 million came from each sample. TCRdb passed the 5' RACE reads through MiXCR, listing each CDR3 protein once. The repertoire consists of hundreds of thousands of distinct CDR3 sequences, with under 25% occurring once and the leading ten covering roughly 3.9%.

This TCR came from a man between 65 and 85 years old in good health. The chain has TRBV6-6 and TRBJ2-5; 10 bases are a match to TRBD2. TRBJ2-1 matches the DNA end more closely, so the J call is doubtful. The sample was blood. CDR3 sequence reads: CASSTPASGSNEQFF. The CDR3 nucleotides are TGTGCCAGCAGCACACCGGCTAGCGGGAGCAATGAGCAGTTCTTC.